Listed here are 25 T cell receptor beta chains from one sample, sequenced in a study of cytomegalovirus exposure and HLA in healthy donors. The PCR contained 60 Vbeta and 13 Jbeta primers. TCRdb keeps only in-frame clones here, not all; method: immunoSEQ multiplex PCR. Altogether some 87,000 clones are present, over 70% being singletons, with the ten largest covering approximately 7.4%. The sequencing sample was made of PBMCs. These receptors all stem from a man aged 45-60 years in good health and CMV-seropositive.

CDR3 DNA sequence: TGTGCCAGCAGCCGTGCAGAGGGAGGGAATGGCTACGAGCAGTACTTC. It translates to CASSRAEGGNGYEQYF. The chain has TRBV11-3 and TRBJ2-7; 7 nucleotides line up with TRBD2. From germline, CDR1 is SGHNT and CDR2 YENEEA. The CDR3 spans 16 residues. The V segment lost 5 bases and the J segment 3 bases; nucleotides outside the gene matches: 13.

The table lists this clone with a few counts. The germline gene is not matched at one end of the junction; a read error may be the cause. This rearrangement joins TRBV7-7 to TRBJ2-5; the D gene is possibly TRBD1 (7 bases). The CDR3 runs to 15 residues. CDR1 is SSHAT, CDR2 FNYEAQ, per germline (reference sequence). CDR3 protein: CASSLAQGGEETQYF. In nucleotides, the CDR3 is TGTGCTAGCAGCTTAGCGCAGGGGGGCGAAGAGACCCAGTACTTC.

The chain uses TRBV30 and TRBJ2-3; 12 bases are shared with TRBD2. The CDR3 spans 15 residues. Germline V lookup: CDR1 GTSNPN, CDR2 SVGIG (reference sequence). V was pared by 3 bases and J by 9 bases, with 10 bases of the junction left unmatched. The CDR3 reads CAWRASGGDLGTQYF. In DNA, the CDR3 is TGTGCCTGGAGGGCTAGCGGGGGGGACCTGGGCACGCAGTATTTT. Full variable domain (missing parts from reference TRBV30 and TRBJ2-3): SQTIHQWPATLVQPVGSPLSLECTVEGTSNPNLYWYRQAAGRGLQLLFYSVGIGQISSEVPQNLSASRPQDRQFILSSKKLLLSDSGFYLCAWRASGGDLGTQYFGPGTRLTVL.

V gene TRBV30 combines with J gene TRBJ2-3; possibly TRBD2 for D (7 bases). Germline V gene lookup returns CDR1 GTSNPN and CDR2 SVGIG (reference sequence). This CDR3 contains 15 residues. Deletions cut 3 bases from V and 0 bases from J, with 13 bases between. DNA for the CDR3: TGTGCCTGGAGAAGGGGGGGGCCTAGCACAGATACGCAGTATTTT. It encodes CAWRRGGPSTDTQYF.

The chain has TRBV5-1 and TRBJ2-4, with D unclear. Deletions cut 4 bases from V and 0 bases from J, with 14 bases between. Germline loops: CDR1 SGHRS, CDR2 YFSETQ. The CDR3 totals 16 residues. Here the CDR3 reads CASSPEQTIAKNIQYF. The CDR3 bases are TGCGCCAGCAGCCCCGAGCAAACTATAGCCAAAAACATTCAGTACTTC.

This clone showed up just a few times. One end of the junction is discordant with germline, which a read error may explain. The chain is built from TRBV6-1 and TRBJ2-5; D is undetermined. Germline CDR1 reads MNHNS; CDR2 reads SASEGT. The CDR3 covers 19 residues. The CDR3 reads CASSEGVYVQAPNQETQYF. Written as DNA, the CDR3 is TGTGCCAGCAGTGAAGGGGTGTACGTCCAGGCACCTAACCAGGAGACCCAGTACTTC.

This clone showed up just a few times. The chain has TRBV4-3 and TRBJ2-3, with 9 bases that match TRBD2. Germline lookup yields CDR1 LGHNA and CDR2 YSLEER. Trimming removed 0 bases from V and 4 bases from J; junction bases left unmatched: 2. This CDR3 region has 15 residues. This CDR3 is CASSQDSSGADTQYF. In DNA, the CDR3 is TGCGCCAGCAGCCAAGACTCTAGCGGGGCAGATACGCAGTATTTT.

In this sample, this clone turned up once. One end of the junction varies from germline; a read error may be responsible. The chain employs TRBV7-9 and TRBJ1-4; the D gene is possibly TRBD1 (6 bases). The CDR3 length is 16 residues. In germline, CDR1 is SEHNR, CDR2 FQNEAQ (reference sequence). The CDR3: CSSTPYGGAVNEKLFF. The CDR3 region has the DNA TGTTCCAGCACCCCCTACGGGGGGGCAGTTAATGAAAAACTGTTTTTT.

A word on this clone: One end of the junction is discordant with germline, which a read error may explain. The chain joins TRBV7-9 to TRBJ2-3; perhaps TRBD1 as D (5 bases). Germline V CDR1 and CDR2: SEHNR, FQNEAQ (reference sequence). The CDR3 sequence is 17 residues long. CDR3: CSSSPWVGQGGTDTQYF. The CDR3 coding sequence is TGTTCCAGCAGCCCGTGGGTGGGCCAGGGCGGCACAGATACGCAGTATTTT.

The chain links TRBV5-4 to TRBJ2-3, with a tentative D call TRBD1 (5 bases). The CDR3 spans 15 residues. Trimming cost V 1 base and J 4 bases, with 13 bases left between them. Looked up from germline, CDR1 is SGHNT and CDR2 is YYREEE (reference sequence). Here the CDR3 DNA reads TGTGCCAGCAGCTTGTCCGCAGGGCAAGCAGATACGCAGTATTTT. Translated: CASSLSAGQADTQYF.

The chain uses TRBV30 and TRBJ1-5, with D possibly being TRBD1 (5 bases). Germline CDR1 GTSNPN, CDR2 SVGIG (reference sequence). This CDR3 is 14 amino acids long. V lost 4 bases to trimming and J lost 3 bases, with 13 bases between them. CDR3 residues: CAWTAGSDNQPQHF. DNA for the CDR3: TGTGCCTGGACCGCAGGGTCTGACAATCAGCCCCAGCATTTT.

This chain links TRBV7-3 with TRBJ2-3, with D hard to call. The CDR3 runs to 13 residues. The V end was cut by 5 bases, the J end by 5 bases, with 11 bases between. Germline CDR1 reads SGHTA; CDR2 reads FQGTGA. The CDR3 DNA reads TGTGCCAGCAGCCCGGGTTACCGAGATACGCAGTATTTT. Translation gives CASSPGYRDTQYF.

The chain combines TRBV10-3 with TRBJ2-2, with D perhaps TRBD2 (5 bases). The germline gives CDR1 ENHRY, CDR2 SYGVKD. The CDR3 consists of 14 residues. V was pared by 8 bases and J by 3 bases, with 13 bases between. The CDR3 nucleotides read TGTGCCATCGCGTCTAGTAGCGACACCGGGGAGCTGTTTTTT. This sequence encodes CAIASSSDTGELFF.

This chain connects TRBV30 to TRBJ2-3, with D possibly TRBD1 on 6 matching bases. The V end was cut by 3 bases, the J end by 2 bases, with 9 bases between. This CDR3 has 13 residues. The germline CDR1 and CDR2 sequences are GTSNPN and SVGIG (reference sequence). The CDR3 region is CAWRGQNTDTQYF. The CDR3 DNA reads TGTGCCTGGAGAGGACAGAACACAGATACGCAGTATTTT.

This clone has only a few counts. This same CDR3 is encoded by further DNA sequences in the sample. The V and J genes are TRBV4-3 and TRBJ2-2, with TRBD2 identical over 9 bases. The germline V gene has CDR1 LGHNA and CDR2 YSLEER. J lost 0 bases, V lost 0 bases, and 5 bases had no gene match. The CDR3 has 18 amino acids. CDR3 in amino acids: CASSQDLAGAANTGELFF. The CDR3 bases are TGCGCCAGCAGCCAAGATTTAGCGGGGGCCGCGAACACCGGGGAGCTGTTTTTT.

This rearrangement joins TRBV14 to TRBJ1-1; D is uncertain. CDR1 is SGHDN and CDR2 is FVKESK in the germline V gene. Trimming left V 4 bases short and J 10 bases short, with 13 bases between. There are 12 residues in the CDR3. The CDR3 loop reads CASSPLAPPAFF. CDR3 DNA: TGTGCCAGCAGCCCTCTAGCTCCCCCAGCTTTCTTT.

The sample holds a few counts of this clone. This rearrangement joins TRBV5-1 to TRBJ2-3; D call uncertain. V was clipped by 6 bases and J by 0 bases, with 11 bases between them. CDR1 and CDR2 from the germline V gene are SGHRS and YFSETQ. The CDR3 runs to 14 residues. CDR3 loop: CASTDGRSTDTQYF. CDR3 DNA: TGCGCCAGCACGGATGGGCGAAGCACAGATACGCAGTATTTT.

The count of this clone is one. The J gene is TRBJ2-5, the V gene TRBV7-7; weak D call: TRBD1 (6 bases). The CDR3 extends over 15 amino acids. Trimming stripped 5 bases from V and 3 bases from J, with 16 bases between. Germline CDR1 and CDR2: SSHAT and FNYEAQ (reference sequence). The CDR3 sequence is CASSRALQGKETQYF. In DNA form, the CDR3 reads TGTGCCAGCAGCCGCGCCCTACAGGGAAAAGAGACCCAGTACTTC.

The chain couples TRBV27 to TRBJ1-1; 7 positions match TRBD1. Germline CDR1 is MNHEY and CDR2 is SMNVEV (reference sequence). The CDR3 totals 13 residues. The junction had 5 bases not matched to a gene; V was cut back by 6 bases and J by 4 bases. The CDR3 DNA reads TGTGCCAGCAGATCGGCAGGGGGCACTGAAGCTTTCTTT. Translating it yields CASRSAGGTEAFF.

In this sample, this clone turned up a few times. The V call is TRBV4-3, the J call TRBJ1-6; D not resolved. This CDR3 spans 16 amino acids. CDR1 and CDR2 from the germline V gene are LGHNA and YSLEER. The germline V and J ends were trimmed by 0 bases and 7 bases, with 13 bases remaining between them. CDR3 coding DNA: TGCGCCAGCAGCCAAGATCCCTGGAGTGAGAATTCACCCCTCCACTTT. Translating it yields CASSQDPWSENSPLHF.

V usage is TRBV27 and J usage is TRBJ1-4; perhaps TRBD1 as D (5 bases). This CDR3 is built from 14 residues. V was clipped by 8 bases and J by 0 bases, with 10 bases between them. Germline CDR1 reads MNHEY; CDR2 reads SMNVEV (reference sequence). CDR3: CASRQRATNEKLFF. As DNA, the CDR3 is TGTGCCAGCCGACAGAGAGCAACTAATGAAAAACTGTTTTTT. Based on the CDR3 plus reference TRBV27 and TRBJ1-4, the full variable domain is EAQVTQNPRYLITVTGKKLTVTCSQNMNHEYMSWYRQDPGLGLRQIYYSMNVEVTDKGDVPEGYKVSRKEKRNFPLILESPSPNQTSLYFCASRQRATNEKLFFGSGTQLSVL.

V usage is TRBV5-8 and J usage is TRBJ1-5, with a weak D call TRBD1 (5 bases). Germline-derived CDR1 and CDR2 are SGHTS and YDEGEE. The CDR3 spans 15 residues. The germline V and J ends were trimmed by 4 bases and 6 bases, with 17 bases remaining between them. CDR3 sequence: CASSLDSTYGQPQHF. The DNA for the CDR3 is TGTGCCAGCAGCCTCGACAGTACTTACGGTCAGCCCCAGCATTTT.

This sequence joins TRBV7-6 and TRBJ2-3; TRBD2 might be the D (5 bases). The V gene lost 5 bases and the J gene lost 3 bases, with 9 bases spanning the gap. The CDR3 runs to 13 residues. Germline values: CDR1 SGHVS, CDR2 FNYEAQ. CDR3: CASSAGVTDTQYF. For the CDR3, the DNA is TGTGCCAGCAGCGCCGGGGTGACAGATACGCAGTATTTT.

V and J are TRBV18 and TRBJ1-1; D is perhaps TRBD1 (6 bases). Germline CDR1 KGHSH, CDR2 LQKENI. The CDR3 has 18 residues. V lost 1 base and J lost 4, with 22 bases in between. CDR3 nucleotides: TGTGCCAGCTCACCACGTGGGAGGGGGGAACTTCCGTTCACTGAAGCTTTCTTT. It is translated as CASSPRGRGELPFTEAFF.

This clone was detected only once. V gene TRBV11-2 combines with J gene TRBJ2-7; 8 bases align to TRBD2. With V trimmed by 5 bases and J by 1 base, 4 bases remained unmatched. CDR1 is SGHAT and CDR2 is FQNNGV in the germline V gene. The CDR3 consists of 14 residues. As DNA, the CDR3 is TGTGCCAGCAGCCCTTCGGGAGGGTCCTACGAGCAGTACTTC. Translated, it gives CASSPSGGSYEQYF.